Detailed here is one T cell receptor beta chain. Antigen: not known. The table came from immunoSEQ multiplex PCR; TCRdb's copy has only in-frame clones and leaves some out. The sample comprises under 250,000 clones, about 81% of which are singletons, and around 1.3% rests with the top ten. From the 120-subject validation cohort, which was separate from the roughly 710-subject first cohort, the donors were drawn. These data belong to a study of cytomegalovirus exposure and HLA in healthy donors. Germline CDR1 MGHRA, CDR2 YSYEKL. The CDR3 consists of 15 residues. Trimming left V 3 bases short and J 7 bases short, with 16 bases between. Study-level points and caveats: There were some 150 TCR beta chains listed as cytomegalovirus-associated.

The receptor was derived from a young woman in good health and CMV-seronegative. The V call is TRBV4-1, the J call TRBJ1-5; D is uncertain. Sequencing was performed on PBMCs. The CDR3, as DNA: TGCGCCAGCAGCCACCGGACGGGGAACTTCCAGCCCCAGCATTTT. This encodes CASSHRTGNFQPQHF.